The clone carrying this TCR beta chain was detected many times. Its antigen is still unknown. The sample originates from a study of T cells in Graves' hyperthyroidism and ophthalmopathy. Study observations and caveats: A model using 13 V-J features told ophthalmopathy apart from stable hyperthyroidism.

Graves' hyperthyroidism without ophthalmopathy progression within 18 months was termed stable. The PBMCs were sourced from fresh peripheral blood (about 10 ml). Using RNA transcripts as the source, TCR beta CDR3 regions were amplified. The TCR CDR3 first-round RT-PCR relied on the HTBI primer set. TCRdb used MiXCR to reprocess the multiplex PCR reads, holding one entry per CDR3 protein. The sample consists of about 99,000 distinct CDR3 sequences, over 45% of them appearing once. The CDR3 consists of 16 residues. Germline V gene lookup returns CDR1 LNHDA and CDR2 SQIVND (reference sequence). V was cut by 5 bases and J by 4 bases, with 18 bases left in between.

The clonotype originates from a man between 40 and 49 years old with Graves' hyperthyroidism. Sequenced input: blood. The chain carries TRBV19 and TRBJ2-1; no reliable D call. The CDR3 region is CASSPRRKGQYNEQFF. The CDR3, as DNA: TGTGCCAGTAGTCCCCGCAGGAAGGGCCAATACAATGAGCAGTTCTTC.